Described below is a single T cell receptor (beta chain) sequence and its context. Its antigen is not yet known. No per-base quality is available; no much larger clone lies one base away. The data were taken from a study of technical replicates of blood from a few donors listed by TCRdb under 2017. V lost 5 bases and J lost 3 bases; the stretch between them is 20 bases long. The CDR3 has 16 amino acids, counting the end cysteine and phenylalanine. The kept DNA is CDR3 alone, 48 bases in frame from the first base. As encoded in the germline V gene, CDR1 is SGHAT while CDR2 is FQNNGV. The protocol used for the library was the immunoSEQ multiplex PCR assay. In TCRdb, the immuneACCESS table is reduced to in-frame sequences with V and J assigned. These tables do not hold every clone; where another copy was compared, an unresolved V gene accounts for under half, and the others remain unexplained. This sample gives 87,000 or so clones in total; approximately 90% of them show up just once. 0.27% of the sample belongs to the ten largest clones.

The chain is made from TRBV11-2 and TRBJ2-7, and the D gene may be TRBD2, 6 bases matching. Specimen: T cells isolated from PBMCs. This TCR was recovered from a human donor in good health. The encoded CDR3 is CASSRRGRDAYYEQYF. The DNA sequence is as follows: TGTGCCAGCAGCCGCCGTGGGCGGGACGCGTACTACGAGCAGTACTTC.